The source of this T cell receptor (beta chain) is a study of blood T cell repertoires in COVID-19. Study context: Symptom resolution, clearance, or two negative PCRs marked the recovered donors of Cohort 3. The United States, Italy and Spain provided the acute and convalescent COVID-19 samples.

Participants were aged about 18 to 100 years from approximately 23 US areas. Per the original methods: For nucleated cells, counts were estimated from reference gene primer amplification. Profiling relied on immunoSEQ multiplex PCR, and the TCRdb table lists in-frame clones only, not all of them. The V and J calls and clone size come from that table; D and trimming were worked out from the DNA. This table holds about 400,000 clones, roughly 86% found once. CDR3 length: 15 residues. Germline V lookup: CDR1 MNHNY, CDR2 SVGAGI (reference sequence). The V segment lost 0 bases and the J segment 5 bases; nucleotides outside the gene matches: 3.

The sample comprised PBMCs or T cells enriched from blood (not recorded which). The V and J genes are TRBV6-6 and TRBJ1-4, with 7 bases aligning to TRBD1. This sequence was found in a man aged 35 to 55 in a cohort exposed to, infected with or recovered from COVID-19 (not recorded which). CDR3 nucleotide sequence: TGTGCCAGCAGTTACTCGGACAGGCTAAATGAAAAACTGTTTTTT. Amino acids: CASSYSDRLNEKLFF.